The 27 T cell receptor beta chains in this list originate from one sample, sequenced in a study of early T cells in non-severe SARS-CoV-2 infection. TCRdb recomputed calls from the 5' RACE reads with MiXCR, one row per CDR3 protein. Of around 64,000 distinct CDR3 sequences listed, 12% were seen once; the top ten hold more than 5.5%. The sequenced sample consisted of whole blood. These receptors all come from an adult who was a healthcare worker with PCR-confirmed SARS-CoV-2 infection or an uninfected control (not recorded which).

The table lists this clonotype with a few counts. This rearrangement joins TRBV29-1 to TRBJ1-1; unclear D gene. Germline V gene data show CDR1 as SQVTM and CDR2 as ANQGSEA. V was pared by 5 bases and J by 4 bases, with 14 bases between. The CDR3 runs to 13 residues. In DNA form, the CDR3 reads TGCAGCGTTACCACAGCCTGGGGCACTGAAGCTTTCTTT. This codes for CSVTTAWGTEAFF. Combining the CDR3 with reference TRBV29-1 and TRBJ1-1 gives the whole variable domain SAVISQKPSRDICQRGTSLTIQCQVDSQVTMMFWYRQQPGQSLTLIATANQGSEATYESGFVIDKFPISRPNLTFSTLTVSNMSPEDSSIYLCSVTTAWGTEAFFGQGTRLTVV.

This chain uses TRBV5-1 with TRBJ2-7; 7 positions agree with TRBD1. Germline lookup yields CDR1 SGHRS and CDR2 YFSETQ. The trim removed 6 bases at V and 4 bases at J, leaving 7 bases unmatched. The CDR3 sequence is 13 residues long. This CDR3 is CASTRTGLYEQYF. The CDR3 DNA sequence: TGCGCCAGCACCAGGACAGGTCTTTACGAGCAGTACTTC.

This clonotype was counted at least ten times. The chain uses TRBV7-2 and TRBJ2-1; 14 nucleotides align to TRBD2. The CDR3 has 16 amino acids. Germline assignment: CDR1 SGHTA and CDR2 FQGNSA. Trimming at V came to 5 bases and at J to 6 bases, leaving 6 bases not matched to a gene. The CDR3 coding sequence is TGTGCCAGCAGCCCTCAGGGACTAGCGGGAGTCAATGAGCAGTTCTTC. This encodes CASSPQGLAGVNEQFF.

The V and J genes are TRBV7-6 and TRBJ2-3; the match to TRBD1 covers 7 bases. Germline V gene data show CDR1 as SGHVS and CDR2 as FNYEAQ. The V gene end was trimmed by 4 bases and the J gene end by 7 bases; junction bases not matched to a gene: 5. CDR3 length: 13 residues. Here the CDR3 DNA reads TGTGCCAGCAGCTCGATCAGGGGGAATACGCAGTATTTT. Its translation: CASSSIRGNTQYF.

This clonotype was found many times. The germline gene is not matched at one end of the junction; a read error may be the cause. The chain links TRBV7-7 to TRBJ2-3; D not resolved. The germline CDR1 and CDR2 sequences are SSHAT and FNYEAQ (reference sequence). This CDR3 comprises 13 residues. In DNA form, the CDR3 reads TGTGCTAGCAGCTTAGTAACTTCGGATACGCAGTATTTT. It codes for CASSLVTSDTQYF.

This clonotype has ten or more counts. The gene calls are TRBV4-3 and TRBJ1-6; tentative D call: TRBD1 (5 bases). The germline V gene encodes CDR1 LGHNA and CDR2 YSLEER. This CDR3 spans 15 amino acids. V lost 4 bases, J lost 9 bases, and 16 bases lay in between. In nucleotides, the CDR3 is TGCGCCAGCAGCCGATCAGGGAGTAGTGGTTCACCCCTCCACTTT. Translating gives CASSRSGSSGSPLHF.

There are many counts of this clonotype. The chain is built from TRBV3-1 and TRBJ2-1; no firm D call. Germline-derived CDR1 and CDR2 are LGHDT and YNNKEL (reference sequence). V lost 4 bases and J 1 base, leaving 14 bases between the germline ends. The CDR3 has 16 amino acids. CDR3 sequence: CASSPQGHGSYNEQFF. The CDR3 bases are TGTGCCAGCAGCCCCCAAGGGCACGGATCCTACAATGAGCAGTTCTTC.

This clonotype is classed as medium-sized. V and J are TRBV5-5 and TRBJ2-2, with unresolved D. The CDR3 spans 13 residues. Trimming took off 1 base at V and 4 bases at J, with 5 bases between the two ends. CDR1 is SGHKS and CDR2 is YYEKEE in the germline V gene (reference sequence). The CDR3 DNA reads as TGTGCCAGCAGCTTGACAGCCACCGGGGAGCTGTTTTTT. It codes for CASSLTATGELFF.

This clonotype was detected a few times. The rearrangement uses TRBV10-3 and TRBJ2-2, with 7 bases lining up with TRBD2. The ends lost 4 bases at V and 4 bases at J; junction bases unmatched: 9. CDR1 ENHRY and CDR2 SYGVKD come from the germline V gene. The length of the CDR3 is 16 residues. The CDR3 DNA sequence: TGTGCCATCAGTGGAAGGGGAGGGCCCAGCACCGGGGAGCTGTTTTTT. It is translated as CAISGRGGPSTGELFF.

This clonotype was observed many times. The rearrangement joins TRBV10-2 to TRBJ2-3; the match to TRBD2 covers 14 bases. The CDR3 extends over 17 amino acids. Germline V gene sequence: CDR1 WSHSY, CDR2 SAAADI. V lost 9 bases to trimming and J lost 6 bases; unmatched junction nucleotides: 14. This CDR3 reads CASWTSGGPTRTDTQYF. The CDR3 region has the DNA TGCGCCAGTTGGACTAGCGGGGGGCCTACCCGTACGGATACGCAGTATTTT.

The rearrangement links TRBV5-1 to TRBJ2-2; D may be TRBD1 (6 bases). The germline CDR1 and CDR2 sequences are SGHRS and YFSETQ. CDR3 length: 14 residues. The V and J ends lost 1 base and 5 bases respectively, with 9 bases between them. As DNA, the CDR3 is TGCGCCAGCAGCTTGACAGGGCCAACCGGGGAGCTGTTTTTT. Translated: CASSLTGPTGELFF. The entire variable domain, with the rest obtained from reference TRBV5-1 and TRBJ2-2, is as follows: KAGVTQTPRYLIKTRGQQVTLSCSPISGHRSVSWYQQTPGQGLQFLFEYFSETQRNKGNFPGRFSGRQFSNSRSEMNVSTLELGDSALYLCASSLTGPTGELFFGEGSRLTVL.

This clonotype was seen a handful of times. The V gene is TRBV21-1, the J gene TRBJ2-7. TRBV21-1 is described as a pseudogene. The CDR3 length is 15 residues. In nucleotides, the CDR3 is TGTGCCAGCAGCAAAGCGAGGCAGAGCTCCTACGAGCAGTACTTC. Translation: CASSKARQSSYEQYF.

At least ten counts were recorded for this clonotype. The V call is TRBV5-6, the J call TRBJ1-1; the match to TRBD1 covers 8 bases. The V and J ends lost 4 bases and 4 bases, in that order; junction bases with no gene match: 3. CDR1 SGHDT and CDR2 YYEEEE come from the germline V gene. CDR3 size: 13 residues. The chain's CDR3 is CASSGRGPTEAFF. The CDR3, as DNA: TGTGCCAGCAGCGGCAGGGGGCCCACTGAAGCTTTCTTT.

Only a few counts were recorded for this clonotype. The rearrangement joins TRBV2 to TRBJ2-1; D is undetermined. V lost 2 bases to trimming and J lost 0 bases, with 8 bases between them. The CDR3 runs 15 residues. Germline CDR1 and CDR2: SNHLY and FYNNEI. This CDR3 reads CASSEQNPSYNEQFF. The CDR3 DNA sequence: TGTGCCAGCAGTGAACAGAACCCCTCCTACAATGAGCAGTTCTTC.

V usage is TRBV9 and J usage is TRBJ1-1; D gene uncertain. The CDR3 sequence is 13 residues long. Germline V lookup: CDR1 SGDLS, CDR2 YYNGEE. Trimming removed 4 bases at V and 6 bases at J, with 13 bases between. The CDR3, as DNA: TGTGCCAGCAGCCCTGAGCCTCGGGCTGAAGCTTTCTTT. This encodes CASSPEPRAEAFF.

This clonotype showed up many times. This chain connects TRBV25-1 to TRBJ1-4; D is perhaps TRBD1 (5 bases). V was clipped by 1 base and J by 7 bases, with 13 bases between them. The V gene's germline CDR1 is MGHDK and CDR2 SYGVNS. The CDR3 is made up of 15 amino acids. This CDR3 is CASSEWAGPIEKLFF. For the CDR3, the DNA is TGTGCCAGCAGTGAATGGGCAGGGCCGATTGAAAAACTGTTTTTT.

The chain couples TRBV7-9 to TRBJ2-5; D might be TRBD2 (5 bases). This CDR3 has 12 residues. Deletions cut 5 bases from V and 5 bases from J, with 9 bases between. CDR1 is SEHNR, CDR2 FQNEAQ, per germline (reference sequence). CDR3 sequence reads: CASSPSGETQYF. The CDR3 region has the DNA TGTGCCAGCAGCCCCTCGGGGGAGACCCAGTACTTC.

This clonotype has ten or more counts. The chain recombines TRBV2 with TRBJ1-1, with TRBD1 matching 9 bases. V shed 6 bases and J 1 base; nucleotides not matched to a gene: 6. The CDR3 totals 15 residues. Germline values: CDR1 SNHLY, CDR2 FYNNEI. CDR3: CASSRTGARNTEAFF. Here the CDR3 DNA reads TGTGCCAGCAGCCGGACAGGGGCTCGGAACACTGAAGCTTTCTTT.

This clonotype was counted between two and nine times. This chain connects TRBV29-1 to TRBJ1-2; 7 bases map to TRBD1. The trim removed 0 bases at V and 4 bases at J, leaving 14 bases unmatched. The CDR3 loop spans 17 amino acids. The germline gives CDR1 SQVTM, CDR2 ANQGSEA. The CDR3 DNA follows: TGCAGCGTTGAAGATCGGAACAGGGGCGTAAACCTCTATGGCTACACCTTC. Its translation: CSVEDRNRGVNLYGYTF.

This chain links TRBV29-1 with TRBJ2-2; 12 nucleotides agree with TRBD1. The CDR3 is 14 amino acids. V gave up 5 bases and J gave up 7 bases; unmatched junction bases: 5. CDR1 is SQVTM and CDR2 is ANQGSEA in the germline V gene. This CDR3 reads CSVLGQGAVGELFF. CDR3 DNA: TGCAGCGTTTTGGGACAGGGGGCTGTCGGGGAGCTGTTTTTT.

This clonotype was detected only a few times. The rearrangement uses TRBV20-1 and TRBJ1-2, with D perhaps matching TRBD1 (5 bases). Trimming took off 0 bases at V and 3 bases at J, with 11 bases between the two ends. The CDR3 consists of 14 residues. Germline V gives CDR1 DFQATT, CDR2 SNEGSKA (reference sequence). The CDR3 loop reads CSARDLGGDYGYTF. The CDR3, as DNA: TGCAGTGCTAGAGATTTGGGAGGGGACTATGGCTACACCTTC.

The V call is TRBV10-3, the J call TRBJ2-5; D uncertain. This CDR3 is built from 12 residues. V was shortened by 6 bases and J by 5 bases, with 10 bases between the two germline ends. Germline V lookup: CDR1 ENHRY, CDR2 SYGVKD. Written as DNA, the CDR3 is TGTGCCATCAGAAACGAAGGCGAGACCCAGTACTTC. As protein: CAIRNEGETQYF.

The sample holds a few counts of this clonotype. This sequence joins TRBV20-1 and TRBJ2-5; D unclear. The germline CDR1 and CDR2 sequences are DFQATT and SNEGSKA (reference sequence). The CDR3 sequence is 11 residues long. The V end was cut by 5 bases, the J end by 4 bases, with 8 bases between. The CDR3 DNA reads as TGCAGTGCTTCCTACCCAGAGACCCAGTACTTC. Encoded protein: CSASYPETQYF.

This clonotype was counted a few times. This chain joins TRBV6-2 or TRBV6-3 and TRBJ2-2; 9 nucleotides line up with TRBD1. Germline V gives CDR1 MNHEY, CDR2 SVGEGT. The trim removed 2 bases at V and 3 bases at J, leaving 10 bases unmatched. This CDR3 is 18 amino acids long. In nucleotides, the CDR3 is TGTGCCAGCAGTTACGGTTTGACAGGGGGGATATACACCGGGGAGCTGTTTTTT. Residues: CASSYGLTGGIYTGELFF.

The chain employs TRBV29-1 and TRBJ2-1, with D unresolved. The CDR3 consists of 12 residues. The ends were cut back, 8 bases at V and 6 bases at J, with 14 bases in the middle. Germline CDR1 SQVTM, CDR2 ANQGSEA. CDR3 in DNA: TGCAGCCCAGGTTACGGCCGCAATGAGCAGTTCTTC. This gives the protein CSPGYGRNEQFF.

The genes are TRBV20-1 and TRBJ1-1; a possible D gene is TRBD1 (5 bases). Trimming pared 2 bases from V and 1 base from J, leaving 8 bases between. There are 13 residues in the CDR3. The V gene's germline CDR1 is DFQATT and CDR2 SNEGSKA (reference sequence). CDR3 region: CSARPGQNTEAFF. The CDR3 nucleotides are TGCAGTGCTAGACCAGGACAGAACACTGAAGCTTTCTTT.

This clonotype showed up many times. The V and J genes are TRBV5-1 and TRBJ2-3, with TRBD2 matching 15 bases. The germline V gene has CDR1 SGHRS and CDR2 YFSETQ. The CDR3 spans 18 residues. The trim removed 3 bases at V and 2 bases at J, leaving 7 bases unmatched. CDR3 sequence reads: CASSSGLAGGRITDTQYF. For the CDR3, the DNA is TGCGCCAGCAGCTCGGGACTAGCGGGGGGCCGAATCACAGATACGCAGTATTTT.